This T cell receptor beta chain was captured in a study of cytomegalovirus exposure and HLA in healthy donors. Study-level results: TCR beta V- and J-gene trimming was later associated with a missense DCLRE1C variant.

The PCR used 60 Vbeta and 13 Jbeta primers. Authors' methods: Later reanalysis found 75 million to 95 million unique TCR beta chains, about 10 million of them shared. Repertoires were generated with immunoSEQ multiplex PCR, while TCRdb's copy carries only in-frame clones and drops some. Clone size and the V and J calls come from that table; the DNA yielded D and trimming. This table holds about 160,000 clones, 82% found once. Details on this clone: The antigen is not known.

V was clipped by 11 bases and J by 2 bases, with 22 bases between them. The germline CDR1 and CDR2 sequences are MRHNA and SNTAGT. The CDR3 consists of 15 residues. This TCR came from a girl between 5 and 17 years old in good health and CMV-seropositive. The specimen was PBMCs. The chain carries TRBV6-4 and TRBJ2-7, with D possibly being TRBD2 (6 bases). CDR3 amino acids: CAGHDPAGRPYEQYF. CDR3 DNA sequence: TGTGCCGGACATGACCCCGCTGGGAGGCCCTACGAGCAGTACTTC.